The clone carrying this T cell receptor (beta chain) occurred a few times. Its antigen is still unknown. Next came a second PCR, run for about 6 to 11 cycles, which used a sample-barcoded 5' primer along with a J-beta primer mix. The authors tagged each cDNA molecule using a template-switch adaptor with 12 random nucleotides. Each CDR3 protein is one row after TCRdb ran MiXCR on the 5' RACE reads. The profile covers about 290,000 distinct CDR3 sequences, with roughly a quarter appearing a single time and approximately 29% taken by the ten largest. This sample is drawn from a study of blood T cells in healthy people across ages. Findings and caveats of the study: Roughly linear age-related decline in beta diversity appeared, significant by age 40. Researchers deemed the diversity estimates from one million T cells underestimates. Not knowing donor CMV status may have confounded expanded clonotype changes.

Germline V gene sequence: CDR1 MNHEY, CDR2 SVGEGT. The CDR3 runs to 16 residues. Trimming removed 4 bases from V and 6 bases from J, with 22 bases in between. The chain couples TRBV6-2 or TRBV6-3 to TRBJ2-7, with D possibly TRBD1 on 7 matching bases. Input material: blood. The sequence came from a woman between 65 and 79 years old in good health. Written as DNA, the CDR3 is TGTGCCAGCAGTTTTTCCAGCACAAGACAGGGAGGCGAGCAGTACTTC. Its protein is CASSFSSTRQGGEQYF.